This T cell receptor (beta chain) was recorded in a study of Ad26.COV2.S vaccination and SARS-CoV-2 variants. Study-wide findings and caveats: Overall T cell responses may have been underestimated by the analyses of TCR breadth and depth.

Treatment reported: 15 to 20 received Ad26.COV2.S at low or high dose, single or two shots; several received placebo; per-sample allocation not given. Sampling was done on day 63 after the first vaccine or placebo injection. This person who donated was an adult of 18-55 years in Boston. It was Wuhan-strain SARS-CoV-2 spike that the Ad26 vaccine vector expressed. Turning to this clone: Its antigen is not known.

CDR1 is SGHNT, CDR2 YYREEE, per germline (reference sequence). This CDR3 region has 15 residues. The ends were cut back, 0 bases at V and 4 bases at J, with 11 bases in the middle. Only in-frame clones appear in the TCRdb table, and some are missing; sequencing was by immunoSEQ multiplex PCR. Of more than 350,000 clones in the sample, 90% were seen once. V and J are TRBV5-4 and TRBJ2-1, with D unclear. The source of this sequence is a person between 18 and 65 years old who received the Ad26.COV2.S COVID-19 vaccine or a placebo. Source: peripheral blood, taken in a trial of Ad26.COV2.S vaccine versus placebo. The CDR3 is CASSLVQAPYNEQFF. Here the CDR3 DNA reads TGTGCCAGCAGCTTGGTTCAGGCTCCTTACAATGAGCAGTTCTTC. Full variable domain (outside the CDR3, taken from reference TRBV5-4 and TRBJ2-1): ETGVTQSPTHLIKTRGQQVTLRCSSQSGHNTVSWYQQALGQGPQFIFQYYREEENGRGNFPPRFSGLQFPNYSSELNVNALELDDSALYLCASSLVQAPYNEQFFGPGTRLTVL.